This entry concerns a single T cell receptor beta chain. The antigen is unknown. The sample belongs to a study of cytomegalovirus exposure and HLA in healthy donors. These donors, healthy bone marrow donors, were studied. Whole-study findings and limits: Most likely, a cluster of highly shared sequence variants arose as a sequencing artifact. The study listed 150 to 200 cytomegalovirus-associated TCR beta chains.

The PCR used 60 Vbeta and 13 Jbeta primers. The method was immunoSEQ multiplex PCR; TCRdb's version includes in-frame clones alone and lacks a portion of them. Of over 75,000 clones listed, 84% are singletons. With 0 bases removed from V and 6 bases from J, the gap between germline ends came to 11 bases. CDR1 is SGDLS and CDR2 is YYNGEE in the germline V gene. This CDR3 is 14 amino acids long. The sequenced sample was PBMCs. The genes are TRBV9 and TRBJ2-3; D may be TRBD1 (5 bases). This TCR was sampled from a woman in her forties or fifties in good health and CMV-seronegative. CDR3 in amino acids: CASSVATGADTQYF. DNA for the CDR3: TGTGCCAGCAGCGTAGCTACAGGAGCGGATACGCAGTATTTT.